Given below is one TCR beta chain in context. The data originate from a study of blood T cell repertoires in COVID-19. Study information: Two negative PCRs, clearance, or symptom resolution had been documented for recovered Cohort 3 donors.

Those who participated ranged in age from about 18 to 89 years and resided in about two dozen US areas. This CDR3 contains 15 residues. The germline CDR1 and CDR2 sequences are MDHEN and SYDVKM. V gave up 6 bases and J gave up 4 bases, with 19 bases separating them. The repertoire was sequenced with immunoSEQ multiplex PCR; TCRdb's copy has only in-frame clones and lacks some. The sample has 250,000 to 300,000 clones, around 90% seen once. Sequenced input: PBMCs or T cells enriched from blood (not recorded which). V gene TRBV28 combines with J gene TRBJ2-7, with TRBD1 as a possible D gene (5 bases). The source is an older woman in a cohort exposed to, infected with or recovered from COVID-19 (not recorded which). In DNA form, the CDR3 reads TGTGCCAGCAGCCCGGAACCTTCAAACAGGTACGAGCAGTACTTC. Translated, it gives CASSPEPSNRYEQYF.